A selection of T cell receptor beta chains follows, all from one sample in a study of T cell responses to AZD1222 COVID-19 vaccine. The method was immunoSEQ multiplex PCR; TCRdb's version includes in-frame clones alone and lacks a portion of them. The table lists about 120,000 clones, around 86% of them singletons. Sequences were derived from peripheral blood, sampled on day 0 of AZD1222 vaccination. The receptor source for this set is an adult in good health. Both conserved end residues are part of each CDR3. The order of the fields is V gene, J gene, D gene, CDR3 length, clone size, CDR3 protein, CDR3 DNA. A D gene is named only where the DNA matches it firmly. The listing skips clone size in some rows; elsewhere it reads once, few, many or a size class.

TRBV4-1	TRBJ2-3	.	14	.	CASSPGPVTDTQYF	TGCGCCAGCAGCCCCGGCCCGGTAACAGATACGCAGTATTTT
TRBV5-1	TRBJ2-3	.	15	.	CASSNRGEGTDTQYF	TGCGCCAGCAGCAACCGTGGCGAGGGGACAGATACGCAGTATTTT
TRBV28	TRBJ2-3	TRBD2	14	.	CASSPPGGDYTQYF	TGTGCCAGCAGTCCGCCGGGAGGAGACTATACGCAGTATTTT
TRBV27	TRBJ2-7	.	15	.	CASSLRAGEPYEQYF	TGTGCCAGCAGTTTAAGGGCAGGAGAGCCCTACGAGCAGTACTTC
TRBV5-1	TRBJ1-1	.	13	.	CASSLIPDAEAFF	TGCGCCAGCAGCTTGATTCCGGACGCTGAAGCTTTCTTT
TRBV4-2	TRBJ2-3	TRBD2	17	.	CASSQAQRGGSTDTQYF	TGTGCCAGCAGCCAAGCTCAGCGGGGGGGATCCACAGATACGCAGTATTTT
TRBV4-3	TRBJ2-5	.	15	.	CASSQDLGRSETQYF	TGCGCCAGCAGCCAAGATCTTGGCAGGTCAGAGACCCAGTACTTC
TRBV3-1/TRBV3-2	TRBJ2-7	TRBD2	16	.	CASSQGGTSGAYEQYF	TGTGCCAGCAGCCAAGGCGGGACTAGCGGGGCTTACGAGCAGTACTTC
TRBV4-3	TRBJ1-1	.	13	.	CASSQDRSREAFF	TGCGCCAGCAGCCAAGATAGGAGTCGTGAAGCTTTCTTT
TRBV3-1/TRBV3-2	TRBJ1-2	.	13	.	CASSPLRGYGYTF	TGTGCCAGCAGCCCCCTCAGGGGTTATGGCTACACCTTC
TRBV19	TRBJ1-5	.	15	.	CASRVGQRGNQPQHF	TGTGCCAGTAGAGTTGGTCAGCGGGGCAATCAGCCCCAGCATTTT
TRBV3-1/TRBV3-2	TRBJ1-2	.	12	.	CASSHTTGGYTF	TGTGCCAGCAGCCACACTACAGGGGGCTACACCTTC
TRBV4-1	TRBJ1-3	.	17	.	CASSQDLSRSSGNTIYF	TGCGCCAGCAGCCAAGATCTCAGCCGAAGCTCTGGAAACACCATATATTTT
TRBV27	TRBJ2-7	TRBD1	14	.	CASSQVQGAYEQYF	TGTGCCAGCAGTCAAGTGCAGGGGGCCTACGAGCAGTACTTC
TRBV12-5	TRBJ2-1	.	18	once	CASGLVGFVKGWGMEQFF	TGTGCTAGTGGTTTGGTAGGTTTCGTCAAGGGATGGGGTATGGAGCAGTTCTTC
TRBV5-1	TRBJ2-7	.	15	.	CASRPTQGFIYEQYF	TGCGCCAGCAGGCCAACACAGGGTTTCATCTACGAGCAGTACTTC
TRBV6-5	TRBJ1-2	.	11	.	CASRTSYGYTF	TGTGCCAGCAGGACCTCCTATGGCTACACCTTC
TRBV10-2	TRBJ1-1	.	12	.	CASRQGFTEAFF	TGCGCCAGCAGACAGGGTTTCACTGAAGCTTTCTTT
TRBV4-1	TRBJ1-4	.	16	.	CASSQGATQPNEKLFF	TGCGCCAGCAGCCAAGGTGCGACACAGCCTAATGAAAAACTGTTTTTT
TRBV6-5	TRBJ1-1	.	13	.	CATLGRRNTEAFF	TGTGCCACCCTGGGGCGAAGGAACACTGAAGCTTTCTTT
TRBV7-2	TRBJ1-2	TRBD1	16	.	CASSYTGTGLSYGYTF	TGTGCCAGCAGCTATACCGGGACAGGCCTCAGCTATGGCTACACCTTC
TRBV18	TRBJ1-4	.	11	.	CASSPDEKLFF	TGTGCCAGCTCCCCAGATGAAAAACTGTTTTTT
TRBV4-1	TRBJ2-3	TRBD2	16	.	CASSPTAGGGPDTQYF	TGCGCCAGCAGCCCCACAGCGGGCGGGGGACCAGATACGCAGTATTTT
TRBV3-1/TRBV3-2	TRBJ2-7	.	15	once	CASSPQTDLTYEQYF	TGTGCCAGCAGCCCCCAAACGGACCTGACCTACGAGCAGTACTTC
TRBV9	TRBJ2-5	.	15	.	CASSNQQGGMETQYF	TGTGCCAGCAGCAACCAACAGGGAGGGATGGAGACCCAGTACTTC
TRBV2	TRBJ1-6	.	14	.	CASGQGSYNSPLHF	TGTGCCAGCGGCCAGGGTTCCTATAATTCACCCCTCCACTTT
TRBV7-9	TRBJ2-1	.	11	.	CASRFYNEQFF	TGTGCCAGCAGATTCTACAATGAGCAGTTCTTC
TRBV5-4	TRBJ2-3	.	13	.	CASSRGGEDTQYF	TGTGCCAGCAGTCGAGGGGGGGAAGATACGCAGTATTTT
TRBV5-4	TRBJ1-2	TRBD1	13	.	CASSKDRDPSYTF	TGTGCCAGCAGCAAGGACAGGGATCCGAGCTACACCTTC
TRBV12-3/TRBV12-4	TRBJ1-2	TRBD1	13	.	CASILTGNYGYTF	TGTGCCAGCATCTTGACAGGGAACTATGGCTACACCTTC
TRBV29-1	TRBJ1-3	TRBD1	14	.	CSARQGGSGNTIYF	TGCAGCGCCAGACAGGGAGGATCGGGAAACACCATATATTTT
TRBV27	TRBJ1-2	TRBD1	15	once	CASSWGQGSDYGYTF	TGTGCCAGCAGTTGGGGACAGGGTTCGGACTATGGCTACACCTTC
TRBV9	TRBJ2-7	.	13	few	CASSVSTAGEQYF	TGTGCCAGCAGCGTATCGACAGCGGGCGAGCAGTACTTC
TRBV2	TRBJ1-1	.	14	.	CASGAGRGRTEAFF	TGTGCCAGCGGGGCGGGCAGGGGCAGAACTGAAGCTTTCTTT
TRBV9	TRBJ1-5	.	16	.	CASSVGEGRGNQPQHF	TGTGCCAGCAGCGTAGGTGAGGGACGGGGCAATCAGCCCCAGCATTTT
TRBV6-1	TRBJ2-3	.	16	.	CASSEGGSPGSDTQYF	TGTGCCAGCAGTGAAGGGGGGTCCCCTGGCTCAGATACGCAGTATTTT
TRBV6-5	TRBJ1-2	.	15	.	CASSYLGGESHGYTF	TGTGCCAGCAGTTATTTAGGTGGGGAGAGTCATGGCTACACCTTC
TRBV5-6	TRBJ1-1	.	14	.	CASSLGRTNTEAFF	TGTGCCAGCAGCTTAGGACGGACGAACACTGAAGCTTTCTTT
TRBV19	TRBJ2-1	.	13	.	CASSTRQVNEQFF	TGTGCCAGTAGTACGCGACAGGTCAATGAGCAGTTCTTC
TRBV10-3	TRBJ2-7	TRBD1	13	.	CAGSGTGIYEQYF	TGTGCCGGGTCCGGGACAGGGATCTACGAGCAGTACTTC
TRBV6-6	TRBJ1-2	TRBD1	14	.	CASSRGTAYYGYTF	TGTGCCAGCAGTCGGGGGACAGCTTACTATGGCTACACCTTC
TRBV5-1	TRBJ2-7	.	15	.	CASSLPNPGPYEQYF	TGCGCCAGCAGCTTGCCAAACCCTGGACCCTACGAGCAGTACTTC
TRBV7-2	TRBJ1-4	.	15	.	CASTKNGRGLEKLFF	TGTGCCAGCACAAAAAATGGGAGGGGACTTGAAAAACTGTTTTTT
TRBV6-1	TRBJ2-1	TRBD2	14	.	CASSEALAGPAEFF	TGTGCCAGCAGTGAAGCGTTAGCGGGGCCCGCGGAGTTCTTC
TRBV6-1	TRBJ1-2	.	13	.	CASSEAGNYGYTF	TGTGCCAGCAGTGAAGCTGGGAACTATGGCTACACCTTC
TRBV6-1	TRBJ1-3	.	15	.	CASSEQGTSGNTIYF	TGTGCCAGCAGTGAACAAGGGACGTCTGGAAACACCATATATTTT
TRBV5-1	TRBJ2-1	TRBD1	16	.	CASSLVGQSSYNEQFF	TGCGCCAGCAGCTTGGTGGGACAGAGCTCCTACAATGAGCAGTTCTTC
TRBV6-2/TRBV6-3	TRBJ2-2	.	15	.	CASSYSGANTGELFF	TGTGCCAGCAGTTACTCAGGGGCGAACACCGGGGAGCTGTTTTTT